These 28 T cell receptor beta chains share one sample of origin, sequenced in a study of response to subunit inactivated influenza vaccine. MiXCR, applied by TCRdb to the RT-PCR reads, yields one record per CDR3 protein. The sample contains fewer than 200,000 distinct CDR3 sequences, around 9% of which appear only once. Sequencing used non-naive T cells sorted from PBMCs, obtained on the day of vaccination. The receptors here all came from a man aged 50-59 years who received an inactivated influenza vaccine.

The V and J genes are TRBV24-1 and TRBJ2-5; weak D call: TRBD2 (5 bases). The V gene lost 6 bases and the J gene lost 5 bases, with 15 bases spanning the gap. CDR3 size: 14 residues. Germline CDR1 KGHDR, CDR2 SFDVKD. DNA for the CDR3: TGTGCCACCAGTCAACCACGGGGTCAGGAGACCCAGTACTTC. Translated, it gives CATSQPRGQETQYF.

In this sample, this clonotype turned up many times. This sequence joins TRBV2 and TRBJ1-5; possible D gene TRBD1, 5 bases. There are 15 residues in the CDR3. V was pared by 8 bases and J by 0 bases, with 14 bases between. From germline, CDR1 is SNHLY and CDR2 FYNNEI. CDR3 sequence: CASHGARSSNQPQHF. DNA of the CDR3: TGTGCCAGCCATGGGGCCCGAAGTAGCAATCAGCCCCAGCATTTT.

The rearrangement joins TRBV3-1 to TRBJ1-2; D is undetermined. In germline, CDR1 is LGHDT, CDR2 YNNKEL (reference sequence). V was clipped by 1 base and J by 4 bases, with 7 bases between them. The CDR3 has 13 amino acids. The CDR3 spells CASSQGNPYGYTF. The CDR3 DNA sequence: TGTGCCAGCAGCCAAGGTAACCCCTATGGCTACACCTTC.

Only a few counts were recorded for this clonotype. CDR3 nucleotides: TGCGCCAGCAGCGGGGGGGGCGGCCGGGAAGGCTACACCTTC. Residues: CASSGGGGREGYTF. J is TRBJ1-2 and V is TRBV4-1, with a weak D call TRBD1 (6 bases). V lost 5 bases and J lost 8, with 18 bases in between. The CDR3 consists of 14 residues. Germline V gene lookup returns CDR1 MGHRA and CDR2 YSYEKL.

This clonotype was recorded many times. V gene TRBV7-9 combines with J gene TRBJ1-6; 9 bases are shared with TRBD1. There are 17 residues in the CDR3. Germline-derived CDR1 and CDR2 are SEHNR and FQNEAQ (reference sequence). Trimming cost V 5 bases and J 5 bases; bases outside gene matches: 10. Here the CDR3 reads CASSTPPGTGNNSPLHF. CDR3 DNA sequence: TGTGCCAGCAGCACCCCCCCCGGGACAGGGAATAATTCACCCCTCCACTTT.

This clonotype was counted many times. In DNA, the CDR3 is TGCGCCAGCAGCCCGGACAGGGCCCCCGGGGAGCTGTTTTTT. This encodes CASSPDRAPGELFF. The J gene is TRBJ2-2, the V gene TRBV5-1, with 8 bases lining up with TRBD1. CDR1 is SGHRS, CDR2 YFSETQ, per germline. This CDR3 is built from 14 residues. Unmatched junction bases numbered 5, after V lost 4 bases and J lost 6 bases.

The rearrangement uses TRBV4-2 and TRBJ2-7; maybe TRBD2 (6 bases). The V end lost 0 bases, the J end lost 3 bases, and 15 bases lay between the germline ends. This CDR3 spans 16 amino acids. From germline, CDR1 is LGHNA and CDR2 YNFKEQ. This CDR3 reads CASSQDIRAGSYEQYF. The CDR3, as DNA: TGTGCCAGCAGCCAAGATATCAGGGCCGGGAGCTACGAGCAGTACTTC.

This clonotype was observed a handful of times. The chain carries TRBV2 and TRBJ1-4; 7 bases match TRBD1. The CDR3 is made up of 14 amino acids. Looked up from germline, CDR1 is SNHLY and CDR2 is FYNNEI. J lost 7 bases, V lost 5 bases, and 7 bases had no gene match. CDR3 protein: CASSRQGAPEKLFF. The CDR3 DNA is TGTGCCAGCAGTCGACAGGGAGCTCCTGAAAAACTGTTTTTT.

This clonotype turned up a few times. DNA of the CDR3: TGCGCCAGCAGCCGAAACCTTTTGGGGGACGGCGGGGGTACGCAGTATTTT. Its protein product is CASSRNLLGDGGGTQYF. This chain connects TRBV4-1 to TRBJ2-3, with 7 bases aligning to TRBD2. The CDR3 is made up of 17 amino acids. Germline lookup yields CDR1 MGHRA and CDR2 YSYEKL. The V gene end was trimmed by 4 bases and the J gene end by 8 bases; junction bases not matched to a gene: 18.

The DNA of the CDR3 is TGTGCCAGCAGTTCAGGAGCGGGAGGATCCTACGAGCAGTACTTC. Translation: CASSSGAGGSYEQYF. The chain recombines TRBV12-3 or TRBV12-4 with TRBJ2-7; 9 bases line up with TRBD2. CDR3 size: 15 residues. The V segment lost 4 bases and the J segment 1 base; nucleotides outside the gene matches: 5.

This clonotype was seen only a few times. The chain joins TRBV5-1 to TRBJ2-1, with D unresolved. This CDR3 has 16 residues. V was clipped by 0 bases and J by 2 bases, with 12 bases between them. The germline V gene encodes CDR1 SGHRS and CDR2 YFSETQ. DNA of the CDR3: TGCGCCAGCAGCTTGGCGAGCAGTGCAGCCTACAATGAGCAGTTCTTC. This encodes CASSLASSAAYNEQFF. Full variable domain (missing parts from reference TRBV5-1 and TRBJ2-1): KAGVTQTPRYLIKTRGQQVTLSCSPISGHRSVSWYQQTPGQGLQFLFEYFSETQRNKGNFPGRFSGRQFSNSRSEMNVSTLELGDSALYLCASSLASSAAYNEQFFGPGTRLTVL.

Only a few counts were recorded for this clonotype. The rearrangement links TRBV5-1 to TRBJ2-2; the match to TRBD2 covers 8 bases. With V trimmed by 4 bases and J by 6 bases, 11 bases remained unmatched. The CDR3 loop spans 16 amino acids. Germline loops: CDR1 SGHRS, CDR2 YFSETQ. The CDR3 sequence: CASSPQAGAVAGELFF. CDR3 in DNA: TGCGCCAGCAGCCCTCAAGCGGGGGCGGTCGCCGGGGAGCTGTTTTTT. The full variable domain, in which reference TRBV5-1 and TRBJ2-2 provide the parts outside the CDR3, is KAGVTQTPRYLIKTRGQQVTLSCSPISGHRSVSWYQQTPGQGLQFLFEYFSETQRNKGNFPGRFSGRQFSNSRSEMNVSTLELGDSALYLCASSPQAGAVAGELFFGEGSRLTVL.

This clonotype has a handful of counts. This sequence joins TRBV15 and TRBJ2-1; 7 nucleotides match TRBD2. The J segment lost 5 bases and the V segment lost 0 bases, leaving 16 bases of the junction unmatched. Germline V gives CDR1 LNHNV, CDR2 YYDKDF (reference sequence). This CDR3 is built from 19 residues. The CDR3 spells CATSRDSGGPSGADNEQFF. DNA of the CDR3: TGTGCCACCAGCAGAGATTCGGGAGGTCCTAGTGGGGCCGACAATGAGCAGTTCTTC.

Ten or more counts support this clonotype. The chain recombines TRBV2 with TRBJ2-3; 8 nucleotides agree with TRBD2. V was clipped by 7 bases and J by 2 bases; unmatched bases: 14. Germline CDR1 is SNHLY and CDR2 is FYNNEI. The CDR3 extends over 17 amino acids. As DNA, the CDR3 is TGTGCCAGCAAGGCAATCGTAGGGACTAGACTCACAGATACGCAGTATTTT. Amino acid sequence: CASKAIVGTRLTDTQYF.

V usage is TRBV5-6 and J usage is TRBJ1-3; D possibly corresponds to TRBD1 (5 bases). The CDR3 loop spans 14 amino acids. V was trimmed by 1 base and J by 0 bases, leaving 5 bases between them. Germline loops: CDR1 SGHDT, CDR2 YYEEEE. In nucleotides, the CDR3 is TGTGCCAGCAGCTTGAGGGGCTCTGGAAACACCATATATTTT. Translated, it gives CASSLRGSGNTIYF.

This clonotype was seen at least ten times. CDR3 loop: CASSERWTGYGYTF. For the CDR3, the DNA is TGTGCCAGCAGTGAAAGGTGGACAGGCTATGGCTACACCTTC. The chain has TRBV6-1 and TRBJ1-2; TRBD1 matches 7 bases. This CDR3 has 14 amino acids. CDR1 and CDR2 (germline): MNHNS, SASEGT. Trimming at V came to 2 bases and at J to 4 bases, leaving 4 bases not matched to a gene.

This clonotype was detected a few times. This chain links TRBV5-4 with TRBJ2-1, with 11 positions matching TRBD2. V lost 4 bases to trimming and J lost 9 bases; unmatched junction nucleotides: 6. The germline V gene has CDR1 SGHNT and CDR2 YYREEE (reference sequence). The CDR3 contains 14 residues. CDR3 DNA sequence: TGTGCCAGCAGCATCGATAGCGGGGGGGCTGAGCAGTTCTTC. Translated: CASSIDSGGAEQFF.

This clonotype was counted ten times or more. The rearrangement uses TRBV12-3 or TRBV12-4 and TRBJ2-7, with 7 bases that match TRBD2. V shed 5 bases and J 2 bases; nucleotides not matched to a gene: 12. The CDR3 is 16 amino acids. The CDR3 spells CASSRNNWGGPYEQYF. The CDR3 DNA follows: TGTGCCAGCAGTCGAAATAATTGGGGGGGTCCCTACGAGCAGTACTTC.

The chain combines TRBV7-9 with TRBJ2-2; D possibly corresponds to TRBD1 (6 bases). Per germline, CDR1 SEHNR and CDR2 FQNEAQ (reference sequence). The CDR3 sequence is 13 residues long. The ends were cut back, 5 bases at V and 6 bases at J, with 10 bases in the middle. The CDR3: CASSGGASGELFF. As DNA, the CDR3 is TGTGCCAGCAGCGGGGGCGCCTCCGGGGAGCTGTTTTTT.

J is TRBJ2-7 and V is TRBV6-1, with TRBD2 matching over 7 bases. Germline loops: CDR1 MNHNS, CDR2 SASEGT. The CDR3 has 14 amino acids. V dropped 6 bases and J dropped 3; count of bases not matched to a gene: 8. CDR3 amino acids: CASRNWRESYEQYF. CDR3 in DNA: TGTGCCAGCAGGAACTGGCGGGAGAGCTACGAGCAGTACTTC.

V gene TRBV7-2 combines with J gene TRBJ2-5; D gene unclear. The CDR3 covers 14 residues. V was shortened by 1 base and J by 1 base, with 7 bases between the two germline ends. Germline CDR1 reads SGHTA; CDR2 reads FQGNSA. The CDR3 loop reads CASSLGPAQETQYF. Written as DNA, the CDR3 is TGTGCCAGCAGCTTAGGCCCAGCCCAAGAGACCCAGTACTTC. The full variable domain, in which reference TRBV7-2 and TRBJ2-5 provide the parts outside the CDR3, is GAGVSQSPSNKVTEKGKDVELRCDPISGHTALYWYRQSLGQGLEFLIYFQGNSAPDKSGLPSDRFSAERTGGSVSTLTIQRTQQEDSAVYLCASSLGPAQETQYFGPGTRLLVL.

This clonotype was seen only a few times. V and J are TRBV6-2 or TRBV6-3 and TRBJ2-2; the D is unclear. The CDR3 runs to 13 residues. V lost 7 bases to trimming and J lost 4 bases, with 10 bases between them. Germline CDR1 and CDR2: MNHEY and SVGEGT. This CDR3 is CASNQVATGELFF. CDR3 sequence (DNA): TGTGCCAGCAATCAGGTCGCCACCGGGGAGCTGTTTTTT.

There are a few counts of this clonotype. J is TRBJ1-2 and V is TRBV12-3 or TRBV12-4, with 7 positions matching TRBD1. V dropped 1 base and J dropped 5; count of bases not matched to a gene: 4. There are 14 residues in the CDR3. CDR3 DNA: TGTGCCAGCAGTTTAGAGACAGGGACTTATGGCTACACCTTC. It translates to CASSLETGTYGYTF.

The V call is TRBV14, the J call TRBJ2-7; maybe TRBD2 (5 bases). Germline V gene data show CDR1 as SGHDN and CDR2 as FVKESK. The CDR3 sequence is 14 residues long. V was trimmed by 0 bases and J by 3 bases, leaving 9 bases between them. The CDR3: CASSQDGVVYEQYF. The CDR3 nucleotides read TGTGCCAGCAGCCAAGACGGGGTGGTCTACGAGCAGTACTTC.

This clonotype has a count of ten or more. The rearrangement joins TRBV5-1 to TRBJ1-5; 7 bases match TRBD1. CDR3 length: 15 amino acids. The J segment lost 4 bases and the V segment lost 7 bases, leaving 11 bases of the junction unmatched. Germline assignment: CDR1 SGHRS and CDR2 YFSETQ. The CDR3 is CASSSTGIGNQPQHF. The CDR3 nucleotides read TGCGCCAGCTCTTCGACAGGGATTGGGAATCAGCCCCAGCATTTT.

This clonotype was observed a handful of times. The rearrangement joins TRBV6-2 or TRBV6-3 to TRBJ2-1; 9 bases agree with TRBD1. CDR1 and CDR2 from the germline V gene are MNHEY and SVGEGT. V lost 2 bases, J lost 7 bases, and 3 bases stayed unmatched. The CDR3 is made up of 14 amino acids. This CDR3 reads CASSYGTGKNEQFF. CDR3 nucleotide sequence: TGTGCCAGCAGTTACGGGACAGGGAAGAATGAGCAGTTCTTC.

This clonotype was detected a few times. V and J are TRBV7-2 and TRBJ2-1, with TRBD1 matching 7 bases. CDR1 SGHTA and CDR2 FQGNSA come from the germline V gene. The CDR3 runs to 15 residues. After removal of 1 base from V and 4 bases from J, the junction contained 4 bases not matched to a gene. The DNA of the CDR3 is TGTGCCAGCAGCTTAGGGTGGGACAGATACAATGAGCAGTTCTTC. Protein product: CASSLGWDRYNEQFF.

This clonotype was counted between two and nine times. The gene calls are TRBV6-1 and TRBJ2-7, with 7 bases fitting TRBD1. Losses at the gene ends were 6 bases for V and 0 bases for J; bases not matched to a gene: 5. Per germline, CDR1 MNHNS and CDR2 SASEGT. CDR3 length: 14 amino acids. The CDR3 nucleotides are TGTGCCAGCAGAGCGACAGGGAGCTCCTACGAGCAGTACTTC. Its translation: CASRATGSSYEQYF.